The rows below give T cell receptor beta chains drawn from one sample of a study of T cells in localized non-small cell lung cancer. This table comes from immunoSEQ multiplex PCR, and its TCRdb copy is limited to in-frame clones, with some not included. The sample holds 30,000 to 40,000 clones, roughly 90% seen once. The specimen was peripheral blood, collected before any cancer treatment. The source of these receptors is a man between 40 and 70 years old with stage I lung adenocarcinoma. Both conserved end residues are part of each CDR3. A D gene is named only where the DNA matches it firmly. Some rows mark clone size as missing; the rest say once, few, many or name a class of expanded clone.

CDR3 DNA | CDR3 protein | V gene | D gene | J gene | clone size
TGTGCCAGCTCACAAGAGAGGGTAGACACTGAAGCTTTCTTT | CASSQERVDTEAFF | TRBV18 | - | TRBJ1-1 | -
TGTGCCAGCAGTGCCTTCAGGGACAGGGCGCAGGAAAAACTGTTTTTT | CASSAFRDRAQEKLFF | TRBV27 | TRBD1 | TRBJ1-4 | -
TGTGCCAGCAGTTTATTGGGACAGGAGAGAAACACCATATATTTT | CASSLLGQERNTIYF | TRBV27 | TRBD1 | TRBJ1-3 | -
TGTGCCAGCAGGGCCAGGCTAGGGTCCTACGAGCAGTACTTC | CASRARLGSYEQYF | TRBV2 | - | TRBJ2-7 | -
TGTGCCAGTAGTTTCAACTACCCCGGACAGGGAAGGGATGGCTACACCTTC | CASSFNYPGQGRDGYTF | TRBV19 | TRBD1 | TRBJ1-2 | -
TGCGCCAGCAGTGAGGACAGGGTTCGTGGCGAGCAGTACTTC | CASSEDRVRGEQYF | TRBV5-1 | TRBD1 | TRBJ2-7 | once
TGCGCCAGCACCGTCGGTGTCAGGGGGCAATTAGCCCATGGCTACACCTTC | CASTVGVRGQLAHGYTF | TRBV5-1 | TRBD1 | TRBJ1-2 | -
TGTGCCAGCAGCTTGAATCGACTAGCGGGGGATTCAGATACGCAGTATTTT | CASSLNRLAGDSDTQYF | TRBV5-4 | TRBD2 | TRBJ2-3 | -
TGCAGCGTACAGCGAACCGGGGAGCTGTTTTTT | CSVQRTGELFF | TRBV29-1 | - | TRBJ2-2 | -
TGCGCCAGCAGTGAAGAGGAGCGGGGGTCGTACGAACCCTCTCGAAATAGCAATCAGCCCCAGCATTTT | CASSEEERGSYEPSRNSNQPQHF | TRBV10-1 | - | TRBJ1-5 | -
TGCGCCAGCAGCTTGGGTCAGGAGTATACGCAGTATTTT | CASSLGQEYTQYF | TRBV5-1 | - | TRBJ2-3 | -
TGTGCCATCAGGAAGGGTAGCAATAATTCACCCCTCCACTTT | CAIRKGSNNSPLHF | TRBV10-3 | - | TRBJ1-6 | few
TGCGCCAGCAGCCAATTGAGGACAGGTCTCTATGGCTACACCTTC | CASSQLRTGLYGYTF | TRBV4-1 | TRBD1 | TRBJ1-2 | -
TGTGCCAGCAGCTTAGCGGCGGGCGGGGGGTACACAGATACGCAGTATTTT | CASSLAAGGGYTDTQYF | TRBV7-6 | TRBD2 | TRBJ2-3 | -
TGTGCCAGCAGCTCTGGAGCCGTCACTCAGCCCCAGCATTTT | CASSSGAVTQPQHF | TRBV5-6 | - | TRBJ1-5 | -
TGTGCCACCCGGACAGGGTGGGACACTGAAGCTTTCTTT | CATRTGWDTEAFF | TRBV19 | TRBD1 | TRBJ1-1 | -
TGTGCCAGCAGACTGGAGGGTGGTCAGCCCCAGCATTTT | CASRLEGGQPQHF | TRBV5-4 | - | TRBJ1-5 | -
TGTGCCAGCAGCCGGGACAGATCGAACACCGGGGAGCTGTTTTTT | CASSRDRSNTGELFF | TRBV6-6 | TRBD1 | TRBJ2-2 | -
TGTGCCAGCAGGGTTCAGTACAATGAGCAGTTCTTC | CASRVQYNEQFF | TRBV2 | - | TRBJ2-1 | -
TGTGCCAGCAGCTTAGGTTCCCACGAGCAGTACTTC | CASSLGSHEQYF | TRBV11-2 | - | TRBJ2-7 | -
TGCGCCAGCAGCTTTTTGACAGACCATTCACCCCTCCACTTT | CASSFLTDHSPLHF | TRBV5-1 | - | TRBJ1-6 | -
TGTGCCAGTAGTATAGATTGGGGACAGGGAGGCCAGCCCCAGCATTTT | CASSIDWGQGGQPQHF | TRBV19 | TRBD1 | TRBJ1-5 | -
TGTGCCAGCTCACCAGGGACGGAAGGCTACGAGCAGTACTTC | CASSPGTEGYEQYF | TRBV18 | - | TRBJ2-7 | -
TGTGCCAGCAGCTCTGGGGGGCGGTCCTACGAGCAGTACTTC | CASSSGGRSYEQYF | TRBV7-9 | - | TRBJ2-7 | -
TGCGCCAGCAGCTTGGAAGTGGCAGCTAGCACAGATACGCAGTATTTT | CASSLEVAASTDTQYF | TRBV5-1 | - | TRBJ2-3 | -
TGTGCCATCAGTGAGTCGAATATAATAGGTCGGCAGGGGCTCTTC | CAISESNIIGRQGLF | TRBV10-3 | - | TRBJ2-1 | -
TGCGCCAGCAGCTTGGGGGGCGCGGGACAGGCTTTCTTT | CASSLGGAGQAFF | TRBV5-1 | TRBD1 | TRBJ1-1 | -
TGTGCCAGCAGCTCTTCGGACGGCACCCGCTATGGCTACACCTTC | CASSSSDGTRYGYTF | TRBV7-9 | - | TRBJ1-2 | -